The clone carrying this TCR beta chain was seen a few times. Its target is not known. This entry is derived from a study of vaccination effects on CD4 cells after COVID-19. About the study: As their vaccination, participants received two doses of either BNT162b2 or mRNA-1273. Specimens were obtained from a couple of convalescent patients 16 days and one week prior to vaccination.

Assay: immunoSEQ multiplex PCR; the TCRdb copy retains only in-frame clones and omits some. Of 50,000 to 70,000 clones in the sample, under 80% are singletons; the top ten hold roughly 23%. Following 10 days of culture, CD4+ T cells were isolated. The V end was cut by 4 bases, the J end by 4 bases, with 14 bases between. CDR1 and CDR2 (germline): SGHKS, YYEKEE (reference sequence). The CDR3 extends over 14 amino acids. Study findings and constraints: Marked clonal contraction was seen late after vaccination (in both infection- and vaccine-induced clones). A shortage of convalescent patients and an absence of early post-infection timepoints characterized the study.

The receptor was isolated from a human donor who had a prior SARS-CoV-2 infection. Specimen: CD4+ T cells from PBMCs cultured without peptide, collected before COVID-19 vaccination. This chain links TRBV5-5 with TRBJ1-1; maybe TRBD1 (5 bases). The CDR3 nucleotides read TGTGCCAGCAGCCTTACGATGGGGGGCACTGAAGCTTTCTTT. Protein sequence: CASSLTMGGTEAFF.